The sequence of this TCR beta chain was determined in a study of T cell repertoires in cytomegalovirus infection. Regarding this clonotype: Its matching antigen is unknown.

One entry per CDR3 protein, called by TCRdb with MiXCR from the reads. The sample shows 350,000 to 400,000 distinct CDR3 sequences, approximately 30% of them seen only once. CDR3 size: 14 residues. V shed 5 bases and J shed 0 bases, with 10 bases lying between them. Germline CDR1 is SEHNR and CDR2 is FQNEAQ (reference sequence). This receptor was identified in a human donor in good health (CMV status not recorded). Some clones in this sample may be carry-over from other donors' samples. This material consisted of cultured PBMCs, taken from culture after CMV antigen stimulation. This rearrangement joins TRBV7-9 to TRBJ1-1; D unclear. CDR3: CASSRRSMNTEAFF. DNA for the CDR3: TGTGCCAGCAGCCGCAGGAGCATGAACACTGAAGCTTTCTTT.